These 14 T cell receptor beta chains were all obtained from the same sample, sequenced in a study of preoperative IRX-2 immunotherapy in early breast cancer. Here immunoSEQ multiplex PCR was the method, and the copy in TCRdb shows in-frame clones only, minus some. The sample has 25,000 or so clones, around 87% seen once. Treatment: preoperative locoregional IRX-2 cytokine immunotherapy. The source material was tumor tissue, sampled after IRX-2 immunotherapy. Receptors originate from a human donor with breast cancer.

The chain joins TRBV2 to TRBJ1-2; 10 bases align to TRBD1. The ends lost 8 bases at V and 6 bases at J; junction bases unmatched: 9. The germline V gene encodes CDR1 SNHLY and CDR2 FYNNEI. This CDR3 is built from 14 residues. The CDR3 DNA is TGTGCCAGCCTAAGGGGACAGGGGATCGATGGCTACACCTTC. As protein: CASLRGQGIDGYTF. Full variable domain (remainder filled in from reference TRBV2 and TRBJ1-2): EPEVTQTPSHQVTQMGQEVILRCVPISNHLYFYWYRQILGQKVEFLVSFYNNEISEKSEIFDDQFSVERPDGSNFTLKIRSTKLEDSAMYFCASLRGQGIDGYTFGSGTRLTVV.

The chain links TRBV27 to TRBJ2-1; D perhaps matches TRBD2 (6 bases). Trimming took off 4 bases at V and 10 bases at J, with 14 bases between the two ends. CDR3 length: 13 amino acids. Germline loops: CDR1 MNHEY, CDR2 SMNVEV (reference sequence). CDR3 protein: CASSSMRGGEQFF. DNA for the CDR3: TGTGCCAGCAGTTCAATGAGGGGAGGAGAGCAGTTCTTC.

In its sample, this clone was seen once. The V and J genes are TRBV5-1 and TRBJ2-7; possibly TRBD2 for D (5 bases). CDR1 SGHRS and CDR2 YFSETQ come from the germline V gene. V shed 6 bases and J shed 1 base, with 11 bases lying between them. The CDR3 runs to 13 residues. The CDR3 DNA follows: TGCGCCAGCACCCCGGACTGGTCCTACGAGCAGTACTTC. Protein product: CASTPDWSYEQYF.

The chain is built from TRBV18 and TRBJ1-2; perhaps TRBD1 as D (6 bases). This CDR3 is 13 amino acids long. Trimming took 5 bases from V and 3 from J, leaving 10 bases between them. CDR1 and CDR2 (germline): KGHSH, LQKENI. The CDR3 reads CASSTDSDYGYTF. CDR3 nucleotides: TGTGCCAGCTCAACGGACAGCGACTATGGCTACACCTTC.

This chain joins TRBV13 and TRBJ2-3; no reliable D call. The CDR3 has 10 residues. V dropped 6 bases and J dropped 5 bases, with 3 bases sitting between them. The germline CDR1 and CDR2 sequences are PRHDT and FYEKMQ (reference sequence). Here the CDR3 DNA reads TGTGCCAGCAGGGGAGATACGCAGTATTTT. Protein sequence: CASRGDTQYF.

The genes are TRBV10-2 and TRBJ2-1; 10 bases are shared with TRBD1. The V and J ends lost 4 bases and 7 bases, in that order; junction bases with no gene match: 7. CDR1 is WSHSY and CDR2 is SAAADI in the germline V gene. This CDR3 has 15 residues. The CDR3: CASSGRDRGMNEQFF. CDR3 DNA sequence: TGCGCCAGCAGTGGGAGGGACAGGGGCATGAATGAGCAGTTCTTC.

The chain joins TRBV6-5 to TRBJ1-5, with D unclear. V was pared by 9 bases and J by 0 bases, with 9 bases between. This CDR3 spans 13 amino acids. Germline CDR1 reads MNHEY; CDR2 reads SVGAGI. CDR3 loop: CASRRDSNQPQHF. The CDR3 bases are TGTGCCAGTCGTCGGGATAGCAATCAGCCCCAGCATTTT.

The chain recombines TRBV19 with TRBJ2-5, with a weak D call TRBD2 (5 bases). The CDR3 covers 15 residues. Looked up from germline, CDR1 is LNHDA and CDR2 is SQIVND (reference sequence). Trimming stripped 3 bases from V and 4 bases from J, with 15 bases between. CDR3 residues: CASSIQTTQRETQYF. The CDR3 DNA sequence: TGTGCCAGTAGTATCCAGACTACCCAAAGAGAGACCCAGTACTTC.

The rearrangement uses TRBV9 and TRBJ2-7, with 9 bases fitting TRBD1. Losses at the gene ends were 3 bases for V and 7 bases for J; bases not matched to a gene: 5. Looked up from germline, CDR1 is SGDLS and CDR2 is YYNGEE. The CDR3 extends over 13 amino acids. The CDR3 DNA reads as TGTGCCAGCAGCGGGGGGACAGGGAGGGAGCAGTACTTC. It is translated as CASSGGTGREQYF.

The genes are TRBV5-1 and TRBJ2-3; weak D call: TRBD1 (5 bases). Germline loops: CDR1 SGHRS, CDR2 YFSETQ. The CDR3 is made up of 14 amino acids. V lost 2 bases, J lost 3 bases, and 10 bases lay in between. The CDR3 nucleotides are TGCGCCAGCAGCTTCCTACGACAGACAGATACGCAGTATTTT. It codes for CASSFLRQTDTQYF.

The chain joins TRBV30 to TRBJ2-3; D perhaps matches TRBD2 (5 bases). Germline V gene sequence: CDR1 GTSNPN, CDR2 SVGIG (reference sequence). CDR3 size: 11 residues. V was cut by 0 bases and J by 14 bases, with 12 bases left in between. This CDR3 is CAWSVLGSVYF. As DNA, the CDR3 is TGTGCCTGGAGTGTACTAGGTAGTGTGTATTTT.

The chain couples TRBV19 to TRBJ2-2; 10 bases are shared with TRBD2. J gave up 7 bases and V 5 bases, and 10 bases lay outside the gene matches. The germline CDR1 and CDR2 sequences are LNHDA and SQIVND (reference sequence). The CDR3 is made up of 16 amino acids. The CDR3 nucleotides are TGTGCCAGTAGTCAGGGGCTAGCGGGAGTAATCGGGGAGCTGTTTTTT. Translation: CASSQGLAGVIGELFF.

This chain uses TRBV5-1 with TRBJ1-3; TRBD1 matches at 8 bases. The V gene's germline CDR1 is SGHRS and CDR2 YFSETQ. V shed 0 bases, J shed 0 bases, and the junction held 14 bases outside the gene matches. The CDR3 runs to 20 residues. The CDR3 DNA is TGCGCCAGCAGCTTGGACCTTTTACGGACAGGGTTGAGCTCTGGAAACACCATATATTTT. Amino acid sequence: CASSLDLLRTGLSSGNTIYF.

The chain employs TRBV18 and TRBJ2-7, with a weak D call TRBD1 (6 bases). The CDR3 runs 11 residues. Deletions cut 8 bases from V and 5 bases from J, with 10 bases between. Per the germline V gene, CDR1 is KGHSH and CDR2 is LQKENI. Here the CDR3 DNA reads TGTGCCAGCACGACAGGCAACGAGCAGTACTTC. Its translation: CASTTGNEQYF. Complete variable domain (other parts from reference TRBV18 and TRBJ2-7): NAGVMQNPRHLVRRRGQEARLRCSPMKGHSHVYWYRQLPEEGLKFMVYLQKENIIDESGMPKERFSAEFPKEGPSILRIQQVVRGDSAAYFCASTTGNEQYFGPGTRLTVT.